Described below is a single TCR beta chain sequence and its context. Generated by immunoSEQ multiplex PCR, the TCRdb table keeps only in-frame clones and is missing some. The table includes roughly 200,000 clones, around four fifths detected once. The record originates from a study of blood T cell repertoires in COVID-19. This CDR3 has 15 residues. CDR1 LNHDA and CDR2 SQIVND come from the germline V gene (reference sequence). Trimming removed 5 bases from V and 5 bases from J, with 18 bases in between. This receptor was identified in a middle-aged man with acute or convalescent COVID-19. J is TRBJ2-5 and V is TRBV19; D is perhaps TRBD1 (5 bases). Specimen: peripheral blood. The CDR3 DNA is TGTGCCAGTAGTGGGGCTCCAACAGCCGGGGAGACCCAGTACTTC. Its protein is CASSGAPTAGETQYF.